These 13 T cell receptor beta chains were sequenced from one sample in a study of T cell changes during pregnancy in multiple sclerosis (dated by TCRdb to between 2018 and 2020). Library creation used the immunoSEQ multiplex PCR assay. TCRdb stores this immuneACCESS table with in-frame sequences only. Part of the clones is absent; in the studies checked, under half of the shortfall reflects unresolved V genes, and no reason is known for the rest. This sample gives 88,000 or so clones in total; about 92% of them show up just once. The ten largest make up approximately 1.5% of the sample. The sequencing here drew on peripheral blood, taken before pregnancy. The receptors come from a female donor with multiple sclerosis, enrolled in a pregnancy study.

This chain uses TRBV15 with TRBJ2-1; 8 bases map to TRBD2. Germline V gene data show CDR1 as LNHNV and CDR2 as YYDKDF (reference sequence). The V gene end was trimmed by 0 bases and the J gene end by 10 bases; junction bases not matched to a gene: 11. There are 16 residues in the CDR3. CDR3 residues: CATSRDPQRGRREQFF. The DNA for the CDR3 is TGTGCCACCAGCAGAGATCCCCAGCGGGGGAGACGAGAGCAGTTCTTC.

In its sample, this clone was seen once. The chain employs TRBV5-5 and TRBJ1-1; TRBD1 agrees at 8 bases. Germline V CDR1 and CDR2: SGHKS, YYEKEE (reference sequence). This CDR3 is 15 amino acids long. V gave up 4 bases and J gave up 7 bases; unmatched junction bases: 12. The CDR3 DNA reads as TGTGCCAGCAGCCGAGGCATGGACAGGGCCGGTGAAGCTTTCTTT. This encodes CASSRGMDRAGEAFF.

The chain links TRBV28 to TRBJ1-2; possible D gene TRBD1, 5 bases. With 3 bases removed from V and 2 bases from J, the gap between germline ends came to 10 bases. CDR1 MDHEN and CDR2 SYDVKM come from the germline V gene. The length of the CDR3 is 14 residues. This CDR3 is CASSFLSGNYGYTF. The CDR3 DNA follows: TGTGCCAGCAGTTTTTTATCAGGGAACTATGGCTACACCTTC.

V is TRBV27 and J is TRBJ2-7; D might be TRBD1 (5 bases). Trimming cost V 9 bases and J 6 bases, with 21 bases left between them. The germline gives CDR1 MNHEY, CDR2 SMNVEV (reference sequence). This CDR3 contains 14 residues. DNA of the CDR3: TGTGCCAGTGTCCCAAGAACGTCAAGGGGCGAGCAGTACTTC. Protein sequence: CASVPRTSRGEQYF.

This rearrangement joins TRBV6-1 to TRBJ1-1, with D possibly TRBD1 on 6 matching bases. Germline V CDR1 and CDR2: MNHNS, SASEGT. Trimming stripped 3 bases from V and 5 bases from J, with 10 bases between. CDR3 length equals 13 residues. CDR3 nucleotide sequence: TGTGCCAGCAGTGACCCCAGGGGAACTGAAGCTTTCTTT. Residues: CASSDPRGTEAFF.

This chain links TRBV18 with TRBJ1-6; D is possibly TRBD1 (5 bases). This CDR3 has 15 residues. Germline CDR1 KGHSH, CDR2 LQKENI. V shed 6 bases and J shed 9 bases, with 18 bases lying between them. The CDR3 bases are TGTGCCAGCTCTTCCGGCCTGGGGGGAAGTTCACCCCTCCACTTT. Protein product: CASSSGLGGSSPLHF.

The chain combines TRBV9 with TRBJ2-1, with TRBD2 identical over 9 bases. The germline V gene has CDR1 SGDLS and CDR2 YYNGEE. J was trimmed by 7 bases and V by 2 bases; bases with no gene match: 7. This CDR3 is 15 amino acids long. DNA of the CDR3: TGTGCCAGCAGCGTCGGCGGGGGGGTTGGTAATGAGCAGTTCTTC. Protein: CASSVGGGVGNEQFF.

This chain joins TRBV5-8 and TRBJ1-2; TRBD1 matches 8 bases. The CDR3 is 16 residues long. J lost 8 bases, V lost 0 bases, and 12 bases had no gene match. Germline-derived CDR1 and CDR2 are SGHTS and YDEGEE. The CDR3: CASSLGAAGGRGGYTF. The CDR3 nucleotides are TGTGCCAGCAGCTTGGGGGCCGCAGGGGGCAGAGGGGGCTACACCTTC. Full variable domain (outside the CDR3, taken from reference TRBV5-8 and TRBJ1-2): EAGVTQSPTHLIKTRGQQATLRCSPISGHTSVYWYQQALGLGLQFLLWYDEGEERNRGNFPPRFSGRQFPNYSSELNVNALELEDSALYLCASSLGAAGGRGGYTFGSGTRLTVV.

J is TRBJ1-2 and V is TRBV9; 8 nucleotides match TRBD1. CDR3 length: 13 amino acids. Trimming cost V 2 bases and J 10 bases; bases outside gene matches: 7. The germline V gene encodes CDR1 SGDLS and CDR2 YYNGEE. The CDR3 region has the DNA TGTGCCAGCAGCGTCCGGACAGGGCGTGACTACACCTTC. Amino acid sequence: CASSVRTGRDYTF.

The chain employs TRBV27 and TRBJ2-7; a possible D gene is TRBD2 (5 bases). Trimming removed 5 bases from V and 2 bases from J, with 13 bases in between. Germline V gene lookup returns CDR1 MNHEY and CDR2 SMNVEV (reference sequence). The CDR3 has 14 residues. CDR3 DNA: TGTGCCAGCAGTCAACTAGATTCAGCCTACGAGCAGTACTTC. It is translated as CASSQLDSAYEQYF.

This clone is a singleton in its sample. This rearrangement joins TRBV13 to TRBJ2-1; the match to TRBD2 covers 7 bases. There are 15 residues in the CDR3. The germline gives CDR1 PRHDT, CDR2 FYEKMQ (reference sequence). V lost 2 bases, J lost 2 bases, and 3 bases stayed unmatched. This CDR3 reads CASSLYGGTYNEQFF. The CDR3, as DNA: TGTGCCAGCAGCTTATACGGGGGGACCTACAATGAGCAGTTCTTC.

This rearrangement joins TRBV5-4 to TRBJ2-7; D gene unclear. Per germline, CDR1 SGHNT and CDR2 YYREEE (reference sequence). With 0 bases removed from V and 6 bases from J, the gap between germline ends came to 7 bases. CDR3 size: 12 residues. CDR3 DNA sequence: TGTGCCAGCAGCTTGGAAGTTAGCGAGCAGTACTTC. This codes for CASSLEVSEQYF.

The V gene is TRBV7-9, the J gene TRBJ2-5; D not resolved. The germline V and J ends were trimmed by 5 bases and 1 base, with 8 bases remaining between them. Per the germline V gene, CDR1 is SEHNR and CDR2 is FQNEAQ (reference sequence). The CDR3 totals 13 residues. The CDR3 coding sequence is TGTGCCAGCAGCGCGGTTTTCCAAGAGACCCAGTACTTC. It codes for CASSAVFQETQYF. Full variable domain (missing parts from reference TRBV7-9 and TRBJ2-5): DTGVSQNPRHKITKRGQNVTFRCDPISEHNRLYWYRQTLGQGPEFLTYFQNEAQLEKSRLLSDRFSAERPKGSFSTLEIQRTEQGDSAMYLCASSAVFQETQYFGPGTRLLVL.